The T cell receptor (beta chain) described here comes from a study of technical replicates of blood from several donors. Trimming cost V 3 bases and J 4 bases, with 7 bases left between them. CDR1 and CDR2 from the germline V gene are LGHNA and YSLEER. There are 14 residues in the CDR3. Sequencing used immunoSEQ multiplex PCR; TCRdb keeps in-frame clones, though not all of them. The data show approximately 92,000 clones, 95% seen once. V usage is TRBV4-3 and J usage is TRBJ2-6; weak D call: TRBD2 (5 bases). This sequence originates from a human donor in good health. Sequencing input: T cells isolated from PBMCs. The CDR3 here is CASSQDSGANVLTF. As DNA, the CDR3 is TGCGCCAGCAGCCAGGACTCAGGGGCCAACGTCCTGACTTTC.